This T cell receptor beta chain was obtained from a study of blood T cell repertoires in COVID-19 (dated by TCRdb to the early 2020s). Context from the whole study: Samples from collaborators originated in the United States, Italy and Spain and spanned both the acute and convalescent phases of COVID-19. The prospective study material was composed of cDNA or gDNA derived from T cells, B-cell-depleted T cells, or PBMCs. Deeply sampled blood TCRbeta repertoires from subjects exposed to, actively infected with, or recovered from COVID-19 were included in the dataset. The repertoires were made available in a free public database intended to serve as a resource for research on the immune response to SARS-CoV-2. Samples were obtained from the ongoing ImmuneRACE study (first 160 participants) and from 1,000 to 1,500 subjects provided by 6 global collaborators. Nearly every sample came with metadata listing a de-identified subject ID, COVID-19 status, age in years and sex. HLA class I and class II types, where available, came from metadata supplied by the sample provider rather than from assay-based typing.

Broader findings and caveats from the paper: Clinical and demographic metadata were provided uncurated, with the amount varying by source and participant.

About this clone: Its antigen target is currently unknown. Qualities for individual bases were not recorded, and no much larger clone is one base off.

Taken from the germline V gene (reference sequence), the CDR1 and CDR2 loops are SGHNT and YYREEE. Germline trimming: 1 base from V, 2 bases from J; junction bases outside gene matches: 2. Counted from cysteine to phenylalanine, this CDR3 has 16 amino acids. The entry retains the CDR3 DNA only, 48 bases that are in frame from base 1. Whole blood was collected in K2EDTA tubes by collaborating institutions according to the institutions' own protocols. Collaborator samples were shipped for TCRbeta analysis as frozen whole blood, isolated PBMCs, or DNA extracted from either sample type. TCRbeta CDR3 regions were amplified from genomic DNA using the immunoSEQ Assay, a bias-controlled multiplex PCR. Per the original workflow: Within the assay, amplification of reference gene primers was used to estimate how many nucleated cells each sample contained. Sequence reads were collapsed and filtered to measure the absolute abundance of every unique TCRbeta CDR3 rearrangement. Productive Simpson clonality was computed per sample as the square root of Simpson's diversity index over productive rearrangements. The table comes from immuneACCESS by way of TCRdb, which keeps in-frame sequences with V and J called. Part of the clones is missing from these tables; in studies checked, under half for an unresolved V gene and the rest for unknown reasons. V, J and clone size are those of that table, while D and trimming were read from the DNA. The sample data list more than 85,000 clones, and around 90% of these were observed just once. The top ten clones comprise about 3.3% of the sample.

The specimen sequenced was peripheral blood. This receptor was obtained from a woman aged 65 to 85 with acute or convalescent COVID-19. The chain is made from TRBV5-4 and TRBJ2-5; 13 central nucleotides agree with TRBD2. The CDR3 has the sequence CASSLWTSGGQETQYF. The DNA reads TGTGCCAGCAGCTTGTGGACTAGCGGGGGACAAGAGACCCAGTACTTC.